These 15 T cell receptor beta chains were sequenced from one sample in a study of T cell responses to AZD1222 COVID-19 vaccine (dated by TCRdb to about 2021). Reading the label with the study, this specimen's time point is: about 28 days (+/-7) after the second vaccine dose. The treatment or condition label for this specimen denotes: meningococcal conjugate vaccine given as trial control. Libraries were made using the immunoSEQ multiplex PCR assay. This immuneACCESS table, as held by TCRdb, lists in-frame sequences with V and J called but not all clones. Of the missing ones, under half trace to an unresolved V gene in checked studies; the others have no known cause. Here the sample has about 180,000 clones; 85% to 90% occur a single time. The ten largest clonotypes hold roughly 4% of the sample. This specimen consisted of peripheral blood, obtained 28 days after the second dose of the MenACWY control vaccine. These receptor sequences come from an adult who received the MenACWY meningococcal vaccine as a control.

The chain has TRBV2 and TRBJ1-4; no definite D call. The CDR3 has 14 residues. Germline loops: CDR1 SNHLY, CDR2 FYNNEI. Trimming took 5 bases from V and 3 from J, leaving 10 bases between them. The CDR3 loop reads CASSFEDSNEKLFF. The DNA of the CDR3 is TGTGCCAGCAGTTTTGAGGACTCTAATGAAAAACTGTTTTTT.

This chain joins TRBV15 and TRBJ1-4; D is undetermined. There are 16 residues in the CDR3. The V gene lost 0 bases and the J gene lost 5 bases, with 13 bases spanning the gap. Germline V gene data show CDR1 as LNHNV and CDR2 as YYDKDF (reference sequence). The chain's CDR3 is CATSRDGSATNEKLFF. CDR3 nucleotides: TGTGCCACCAGCAGAGACGGTTCGGCTACGAATGAAAAACTGTTTTTT.

J is TRBJ2-2 and V is TRBV27; D remains ambiguous. The CDR3 has 14 residues. V was pared by 1 base and J by 3 bases, with 6 bases between. Germline CDR1 is MNHEY and CDR2 is SMNVEV (reference sequence). CDR3 bases: TGTGCCAGCAGTTTATACCAGGACACCGGGGAGCTGTTTTTT. It codes for CASSLYQDTGELFF.

The V and J genes are TRBV9 and TRBJ2-7, with 7 bases lining up with TRBD2. The length of the CDR3 is 15 residues. CDR1 SGDLS and CDR2 YYNGEE come from the germline V gene. Trimming cost V 0 bases and J 3 bases; bases outside gene matches: 6. The CDR3 coding sequence is TGTGCCAGCAGCGTAGACTTTAGCGGGTTCTACGAGCAGTACTTC. Translated, it gives CASSVDFSGFYEQYF. The full variable domain, with the rest looked up from reference TRBV9 and TRBJ2-7, is DSGVTQTPKHLITATGQRVTLRCSPRSGDLSVYWYQQSLDQGLQFLIQYYNGEERAKGNILERFSAQQFPDLHSELNLSSLELGDSALYFCASSVDFSGFYEQYFGPGTRLTVT.

The chain joins TRBV6-5 to TRBJ2-7, with TRBD2 matching over 13 bases. Germline V gives CDR1 MNHEY, CDR2 SVGAGI. This CDR3 comprises 15 residues. J was trimmed by 8 bases and V by 6 bases; bases with no gene match: 10. CDR3 sequence (DNA): TGTGCCAGCAGCCTCCCTACTAGCGGGAGGGCGCAGCAGTACTTC. Encoded protein: CASSLPTSGRAQQYF.

The genes are TRBV7-9 and TRBJ1-1; D is possibly TRBD1 (5 bases). The CDR3 is 17 amino acids. The ends were cut back, 3 bases at V and 5 bases at J, with 22 bases in the middle. Germline V gene sequence: CDR1 SEHNR, CDR2 FQNEAQ (reference sequence). The CDR3 spells CASSFKGIRTRQTEAFF. CDR3 DNA sequence: TGTGCCAGCAGCTTTAAGGGGATTCGAACACGTCAGACTGAAGCTTTCTTT.

V gene TRBV19 combines with J gene TRBJ1-2; no definite D call. V shed 5 bases and J shed 5 bases, with 21 bases lying between them. CDR1 and CDR2 (germline): LNHDA, SQIVND (reference sequence). The CDR3 consists of 16 residues. CDR3 nucleotides: TGTGCCAGTAGTGCCAATCCGGGATCCCTACCATATGGCTACACCTTC. Protein sequence: CASSANPGSLPYGYTF.

The rearrangement joins TRBV29-1 to TRBJ1-1; D gene unclear. This CDR3 is built from 13 residues. Germline V gives CDR1 SQVTM, CDR2 ANQGSEA. The V end lost 3 bases, the J end lost 7 bases, and 15 bases lay between the germline ends. The chain's CDR3 is CSVEKFTPHEAFF. CDR3 bases: TGCAGCGTTGAGAAATTCACCCCCCATGAAGCTTTCTTT.

The chain carries TRBV29-1 and TRBJ1-2, with a weak D call TRBD1 (5 bases). The ends were cut back, 3 bases at V and 4 bases at J, with 12 bases in the middle. The length of the CDR3 is 13 residues. Germline V gives CDR1 SQVTM, CDR2 ANQGSEA. The CDR3 nucleotides read TGCAGCGTTGATGGGGGGTCCATCTATGGCTACACCTTC. As protein: CSVDGGSIYGYTF.

The chain combines TRBV7-8 with TRBJ1-5, with 8 bases lining up with TRBD1. This CDR3 is built from 14 residues. V lost 2 bases to trimming and J lost 5 bases; unmatched junction nucleotides: 2. The germline gives CDR1 SGHVS, CDR2 FQNEAQ. Here the CDR3 DNA reads TGTGCCAGCAGCTTACAGGGGGCAGATCAGCCCCAGCATTTT. Translated: CASSLQGADQPQHF.

This chain joins TRBV6-2 or TRBV6-3 and TRBJ1-6, with a possible D match to TRBD1 (5 bases). This CDR3 region has 15 residues. Trimming pared 6 bases from V and 10 bases from J, leaving 19 bases between. Per the germline V gene, CDR1 is MNHEY and CDR2 is SVGEGT. The CDR3 DNA follows: TGTGCCAGCAGCCTCCTTACATGGGGGAAATCACCCCTCCACTTT. Residues: CASSLLTWGKSPLHF.

The rearrangement uses TRBV9 and TRBJ1-5; tentative D call: TRBD1 (5 bases). CDR1 is SGDLS, CDR2 YYNGEE, per germline. V lost 3 bases to trimming and J lost 5 bases, with 12 bases between them. This CDR3 comprises 14 residues. The DNA of the CDR3 is TGTGCCAGCAGCGCCGGCGCCAGGGATCAGCCCCAGCATTTT. This translates into CASSAGARDQPQHF. Together with reference TRBV9 and TRBJ1-5, the CDR3 gives the full variable domain: DSGVTQTPKHLITATGQRVTLRCSPRSGDLSVYWYQQSLDQGLQFLIQYYNGEERAKGNILERFSAQQFPDLHSELNLSSLELGDSALYFCASSAGARDQPQHFGDGTRLSIL.

The chain has TRBV18 and TRBJ1-5, with D maybe TRBD1 (6 bases). V gave up 6 bases and J gave up 5 bases, with 11 bases separating them. The CDR3 is 13 residues long. The V gene's germline CDR1 is KGHSH and CDR2 LQKENI. The CDR3 DNA follows: TGTGCCAGCTCCGACAGGTTAGATCAGCCCCAGCATTTT. This translates into CASSDRLDQPQHF.

The gene calls are TRBV3-1 (or the pseudogene TRBV3-2) and TRBJ2-1, with D unresolved. The CDR3 contains 17 residues. CDR1 is LGHDT and CDR2 is YNNKEL in the germline V gene (reference sequence). V was trimmed by 5 bases and J by 3 bases, leaving 20 bases between them. The CDR3 nucleotides are TGTGCCAGCAGCTACCAAGACCCGACGGGCTACTACAATGAGCAGTTCTTC. Its translation: CASSYQDPTGYYNEQFF.

The chain combines TRBV28 with TRBJ1-5, with D uncertain. The CDR3 runs to 14 residues. Deletions cut 8 bases from V and 7 bases from J, with 18 bases between. Germline CDR1 and CDR2: MDHEN and SYDVKM. CDR3 sequence reads: CASEEEREQQPQHF. The CDR3 DNA follows: TGTGCCAGCGAAGAAGAACGGGAGCAACAGCCCCAGCATTTT.